A single T cell receptor (beta chain) is shown here with its context. Its target is not known. PCR involved 60 Vbeta and 13 Jbeta primers. Some clones are missing from TCRdb's copy, which holds only in-frame ones; the method was immunoSEQ multiplex PCR. The sample includes under 200,000 clones, about 81% of them seen just once. This sample was taken from a study of cytomegalovirus exposure and HLA in healthy donors. General study results and limits: Cytomegalovirus association was listed for about 160 TCR beta chains. It was only CMV serostatus that was available as immune exposure information. Sequencing likely generated an artifact that appeared as a cluster of highly shared sequence variants.

The sample comprised PBMCs. The source is a girl between 5 and 17 years old in good health and CMV-seropositive.

The CDR3 is CASSQVGSEMNTEAFF. The DNA of the CDR3 is TGTGCCAGCAGCCAAGTAGGGAGCGAGATGAACACTGAAGCTTTCTTT. The rearrangement uses TRBV14 and TRBJ1-1, with D uncertain. V lost 1 base to trimming and J lost 0 bases, with 12 bases between them. The CDR3 length is 16 residues. The V gene's germline CDR1 is SGHDN and CDR2 FVKESK.